What follows are 9 T cell receptor beta chains derived from one specimen sequenced in a study of response to subunit inactivated influenza vaccine. MiXCR, applied by TCRdb to the RT-PCR reads, yields one record per CDR3 protein. The sample shows about half a million distinct CDR3 sequences, approximately 7.1% of them seen only once. Sequencing was performed on PBMCs from blood, taken roughly 24 months after vaccination. These receptors came from a man aged 45-69 years who received an inactivated influenza vaccine.

This clonotype was detected ten times or more. The rearrangement joins TRBV6-2 or TRBV6-3 to TRBJ1-1; 9 bases agree with TRBD1. The V and J ends lost 2 bases and 5 bases, in that order; junction bases with no gene match: 9. Per the germline V gene, CDR1 is MNHEY and CDR2 is SVGEGT. The CDR3 sequence is 16 residues long. The CDR3 DNA sequence: TGTGCCAGCAGTTACAAACAGGGGGCTAGGTGGACTGAAGCTTTCTTT. This encodes CASSYKQGARWTEAFF.

This clonotype was seen a few times. This chain joins TRBV28 and TRBJ1-1, with unresolved D. Germline V gene lookup returns CDR1 MDHEN and CDR2 SYDVKM. Trimming cost V 6 bases and J 2 bases, with 10 bases left between them. The CDR3 is 13 residues long. In DNA, the CDR3 is TGTGCCAGCAGAATCATCCAAAACACTGAAGCTTTCTTT. Translating it yields CASRIIQNTEAFF.

V usage is TRBV7-9 and J usage is TRBJ1-5; 10 bases are shared with TRBD1. Unmatched junction bases numbered 5, after V lost 2 bases and J lost 7 bases. The CDR3 covers 15 residues. CDR1 is SEHNR and CDR2 is FQNEAQ in the germline V gene (reference sequence). The chain's CDR3 is CASSLSGQGGQPQHF. The CDR3 DNA reads as TGTGCCAGCAGCTTATCTGGACAGGGGGGACAGCCCCAGCATTTT.

This clonotype occurred many times. The V and J genes are TRBV27 and TRBJ1-2, with 10 bases aligning to TRBD1. V dropped 7 bases and J dropped 5; count of bases not matched to a gene: 4. Germline lookup yields CDR1 MNHEY and CDR2 SMNVEV (reference sequence). The CDR3 is 13 residues long. DNA of the CDR3: TGTGCCAGCAAACGGACAGGGGGGTATGGCTACACCTTC. Translating it yields CASKRTGGYGYTF.

The chain employs TRBV7-2 and TRBJ1-2, with D perhaps TRBD1 (5 bases). The germline gives CDR1 SGHTA, CDR2 FQGNSA. With 5 bases removed from V and 8 bases from J, the gap between germline ends came to 21 bases. This CDR3 is 15 amino acids long. CDR3 in DNA: TGTGCCAGCAGCCCTATGTCGGCGCGGGACCGCGGCTACACCTTC. Translation gives CASSPMSARDRGYTF.

The genes are TRBV7-6 and TRBJ2-7; TRBD1 matches at 8 bases. The CDR3 contains 14 residues. Germline V gene lookup returns CDR1 SGHVS and CDR2 FNYEAQ. The junction had 6 bases not matched to a gene; V was cut back by 5 bases and J by 3 bases. For the CDR3, the DNA is TGTGCCAGCAGCCACCGTGGACAGGGCTACGAGCAGTACTTC. Protein sequence: CASSHRGQGYEQYF.

This clonotype was recorded at least ten times. The chain recombines TRBV5-5 with TRBJ1-5; 7 bases agree with TRBD1. This CDR3 has 13 residues. V shed 4 bases, J shed 10 bases, and the junction held 8 bases outside the gene matches. Germline lookup yields CDR1 SGHKS and CDR2 YYEKEE (reference sequence). The CDR3 region has the DNA TGTGCCAGCAGCCCGGACAGGAAGGAACCCCAGCATTTT. Protein sequence: CASSPDRKEPQHF.

This clonotype came up a few times. This rearrangement joins TRBV6-2 or TRBV6-3 to TRBJ2-2; 11 bases match TRBD2. From germline, CDR1 is MNHEY and CDR2 SVGEGT. Losses at the gene ends were 2 bases for V and 3 bases for J; bases not matched to a gene: 5. The length of the CDR3 is 17 residues. CDR3 amino acids: CASSYRSGGADTGELFF. The CDR3 DNA sequence: TGTGCCAGCAGTTACCGTAGCGGGGGGGCGGACACCGGGGAGCTGTTTTTT.

Worth noting for this clonotype: Lacking the conserved final phenylalanine or tryptophan, this CDR3 likely reflects a read error. The chain is built from TRBV20-1 and TRBJ1-2; TRBD1 matches at 9 bases. Germline lookup yields CDR1 DFQATT and CDR2 SNEGSKA (reference sequence). V dropped 5 bases and J dropped 5; count of bases not matched to a gene: 9. This CDR3 spans 14 amino acids. This chain's CDR3 is CSAVDRGLGYGYTL. CDR3 nucleotides: TGCAGTGCTGTAGACAGGGGGTTGGGGTATGGCTACACCCTC.